Given below is one T cell receptor beta chain in context. CDR1 LNHDA and CDR2 SQIVND come from the germline V gene (reference sequence). With 3 bases removed from V and 5 bases from J, the gap between germline ends came to 5 bases. CDR3 length: 12 amino acids. The sample originates from a study of blood T cell repertoires in COVID-19. Libraries were prepared by immunoSEQ multiplex PCR; TCRdb keeps only in-frame clonotypes and omits some of them. The sample yields hundreds of thousands of clones, about 87% seen once. This sequence joins TRBV19 and TRBJ1-5, with unresolved D. Sequencing was done on a sample of PBMCs or T cells enriched from blood (not recorded which). This TCR was recovered from a woman in her fifties or sixties who had recovered from COVID-19. In DNA, the CDR3 is TGTGCCAGTAGTATGTTAGATCAGCCCCAGCATTTT. This encodes CASSMLDQPQHF.